This T cell receptor beta chain is drawn from a study of blood T cell repertoires in COVID-19. Study-level information: Specimens from acute and convalescent COVID-19 originated in the United States, Italy and Spain. Sample material is recorded as cDNA or gDNA derived from T cells, B-cell-depleted T cells, or PBMCs.

The CDR3 is 14 amino acids. Trimming shortened V by 8 bases and J by 0 bases, and 13 bases separated the two germline ends. Germline values: CDR1 SNHLY, CDR2 FYNNEI. Authors' data handling: Amplification of reference gene primers was used by the study to estimate nucleated cell counts. The data were produced by immunoSEQ multiplex PCR, yet TCRdb's version contains in-frame clones alone and is incomplete. The DNA gave D and trimming, while V, J and clone size come from that table. The sample has 200,000 to 300,000 clones; approximately 80% are singletons. The J gene is TRBJ1-1, the V gene TRBV2; D might be TRBD1 (5 bases). This TCR was sampled from a woman in her late teens or twenties with acute or convalescent COVID-19. Sequencing used peripheral blood. The CDR3 DNA reads TGTGCCAGCTTTCACAGGTTAATGAACACTGAAGCTTTCTTT. Translated: CASFHRLMNTEAFF.